Each of the 20 T cell receptor beta chains below was sequenced from the same sample in a study of T cell repertoires in cytomegalovirus infection. What these receptors recognize is not known. TCRdb called the reads again in MiXCR, with one record for every CDR3 protein. This table holds some 500,000 distinct CDR3 sequences, around 30% found once. This sample comprised cultured PBMCs, obtained from culture after CMV antigen stimulation. Every receptor here comes from a human donor in good health (CMV status not recorded). Some clones in this sample may be carry-over from other donors' samples.

This sequence joins TRBV4-1 and TRBJ1-4; 10 nucleotides line up with TRBD1. The CDR3 is made up of 17 amino acids. V shed 1 base and J 6 bases; nucleotides not matched to a gene: 8. The germline V gene encodes CDR1 MGHRA and CDR2 YSYEKL. In DNA form, the CDR3 reads TGCGCCAGCAGCCAAGTCCCACGGGGGACAGGGGATGAAAAACTGTTTTTT. Its translation is CASSQVPRGTGDEKLFF.

The V and J genes are TRBV5-4 and TRBJ2-7; D not resolved. V was cut by 0 bases and J by 3 bases, with 7 bases left in between. The CDR3 extends over 13 amino acids. CDR1 is SGHNT and CDR2 is YYREEE in the germline V gene (reference sequence). The DNA for the CDR3 is TGTGCCAGCAGCTTGGATGGCGTCTACGAGCAGTACGTC. Translating it yields CASSLDGVYEQYV.

This clonotype came up a few times. The V call is TRBV24-1, the J call TRBJ2-1; no clear D gene. Between the trimmed V and J ends, which lost 0 bases and 10 bases, there was a span of 12 bases. The CDR3 has 14 residues. Germline CDR1 reads KGHDR; CDR2 reads SFDVKD. The CDR3 loop reads CATSDLSVVKEQFF. CDR3 in DNA: TGTGCCACCAGTGATTTGAGTGTGGTGAAGGAGCAGTTCTTC.

The CDR3 DNA reads TGTGCCAGTAATCCCCCGCGCAGGGCGGGTCAGCCCCAGCATTTT. Protein sequence: CASNPPRRAGQPQHF. The rearrangement uses TRBV19 and TRBJ1-5; D possibly corresponds to TRBD1 (5 bases). V was shortened by 7 bases and J by 6 bases, with 19 bases between the two germline ends. Per germline, CDR1 LNHDA and CDR2 SQIVND (reference sequence). The CDR3 covers 15 residues.

This chain links TRBV5-4 with TRBJ1-1; TRBD1 agrees at 8 bases. V was pared by 4 bases and J by 0 bases, with 5 bases of the junction left unmatched. Germline loops: CDR1 SGHNT, CDR2 YYREEE (reference sequence). The CDR3 loop spans 15 amino acids. CDR3 region: CASSNRDRLNTEAFF. The CDR3 DNA reads TGTGCCAGCAGCAACCGGGACAGGCTGAACACTGAAGCTTTCTTT.

This chain uses TRBV5-1 with TRBJ2-7, with 7 positions matching TRBD2. Germline CDR1 and CDR2: SGHRS and YFSETQ. V trimming: 4 bases; J trimming: 5 bases; junction bases outside the gene matches: 15. CDR3 size: 16 residues. CDR3 loop: CASSHGSGMIVHEQYF. The CDR3 DNA sequence: TGCGCCAGCAGCCATGGAAGCGGGATGATAGTCCACGAGCAGTACTTC.

This clonotype was observed many times. The V and J genes are TRBV7-2 and TRBJ2-1, with 7 bases lining up with TRBD2. J was trimmed by 7 bases and V by 5 bases; bases with no gene match: 8. Germline CDR1 reads SGHTA; CDR2 reads FQGNSA. CDR3 size: 14 residues. The CDR3: CASSPSTGRNEQFF. As DNA, the CDR3 is TGTGCCAGCAGCCCTTCGACCGGGAGGAATGAGCAGTTCTTC.

This clonotype was picked up a small number of times. The chain combines TRBV7-2 with TRBJ2-1; perhaps D is TRBD1 or TRBD2 (5 bases each). Germline V lookup: CDR1 SGHTA, CDR2 FQGNSA. Trimming removed 5 bases from V and 6 bases from J, with 14 bases in between. This CDR3 contains 14 residues. The CDR3 DNA sequence: TGTGCCAGCAGCCCGGGGCCCGGGCGCAATGAGCAGTTCTTC. It encodes CASSPGPGRNEQFF. The entire variable domain, with the rest obtained from reference TRBV7-2 and TRBJ2-1, is as follows: GAGVSQSPSNKVTEKGKDVELRCDPISGHTALYWYRQSLGQGLEFLIYFQGNSAPDKSGLPSDRFSAERTGGSVSTLTIQRTQQEDSAVYLCASSPGPGRNEQFFGPGTRLTVL.

This clonotype was counted a few times. The chain joins TRBV11-2 to TRBJ1-1; D unresolved. The CDR3 totals 14 residues. CDR1 is SGHAT and CDR2 is FQNNGV in the germline V gene. Trimming cost V 2 bases and J 6 bases, with 13 bases left between them. This CDR3 reads CASSLSPSVAEAFF. As DNA, the CDR3 is TGTGCCAGCAGCTTATCCCCTTCAGTTGCTGAAGCTTTCTTT.

This chain uses TRBV10-3 with TRBJ2-2; no clear D. Trimming took off 4 bases at V and 4 bases at J, with 4 bases between the two ends. The CDR3 loop spans 12 amino acids. Germline values: CDR1 ENHRY, CDR2 SYGVKD. CDR3 bases: TGTGCCATCAGTGGGACCACCGGGGAGCTGTTTTTT. It codes for CAISGTTGELFF.

This clonotype was found a few times. The J gene is TRBJ2-3, the V gene TRBV7-2; the D is unclear. V was trimmed by 4 bases and J by 4 bases, leaving 12 bases between them. There are 14 residues in the CDR3. CDR1 and CDR2 from the germline V gene are SGHTA and FQGNSA. The CDR3 region is CASSWTPGADTQYF. CDR3 DNA sequence: TGTGCCAGCAGCTGGACCCCCGGAGCAGATACGCAGTATTTT.

V is TRBV7-2 and J is TRBJ2-3; D is undetermined. This CDR3 comprises 16 residues. CDR1 and CDR2 from the germline V gene are SGHTA and FQGNSA. Trimming took 4 bases from V and 5 from J, leaving 19 bases between them. This chain's CDR3 is CASSYTSGPPRDTQYF. CDR3 DNA: TGTGCCAGCAGCTATACCTCCGGACCCCCTCGAGATACGCAGTATTTT. The full variable domain, rest sourced from reference TRBV7-2 and TRBJ2-3, is GAGVSQSPSNKVTEKGKDVELRCDPISGHTALYWYRQSLGQGLEFLIYFQGNSAPDKSGLPSDRFSAERTGGSVSTLTIQRTQQEDSAVYLCASSYTSGPPRDTQYFGPGTRLTVL.

This clonotype was counted a single time. The V and J genes are TRBV5-5 and TRBJ1-6; D gene ambiguous. Germline CDR1 reads SGHKS; CDR2 reads YYEKEE (reference sequence). The CDR3 loop spans 16 amino acids. Trimming pared 0 bases from V and 4 bases from J, leaving 11 bases between. This chain's CDR3 is CASSLVTEVYNSPLHF. The CDR3 DNA reads as TGTGCCAGCAGCTTGGTCACCGAAGTATATAATTCACCCCTCCACTTT.

This clonotype turned up a few times. This chain links TRBV12-3 or TRBV12-4 with TRBJ2-5; D is tentatively TRBD1 or TRBD2 (5 bases each). The CDR3 has 16 residues. Trimming took off 5 bases at V and 5 bases at J, with 21 bases between the two ends. CDR3 DNA sequence: TGTGCCAGCAGTCCTCGAGGGGTACCGCCCCCGGAGACCCAGTACTTC. This sequence encodes CASSPRGVPPPETQYF.

Only a few counts were recorded for this clonotype. The chain uses TRBV25-1 and TRBJ1-4; maybe TRBD1 (6 bases). V shed 2 bases and J shed 5 bases, with 6 bases lying between them. The CDR3 has 13 amino acids. Germline CDR1 MGHDK, CDR2 SYGVNS. CDR3 sequence: CASSEQGNEKLFF. The DNA of the CDR3 is TGTGCCAGCAGTGAACAGGGGAATGAAAAACTGTTTTTT.

The rearrangement links TRBV5-4 to TRBJ2-7, with TRBD1 matching over 9 bases. V gave up 3 bases and J gave up 3 bases; unmatched junction bases: 10. CDR1 SGHNT and CDR2 YYREEE come from the germline V gene (reference sequence). This CDR3 is built from 16 residues. The CDR3 here is CASSSSPGQGGYEQYF. The CDR3 coding sequence is TGTGCCAGCAGCTCCTCACCGGGACAGGGAGGCTACGAGCAGTACTTC.

The J gene is TRBJ2-5, the V gene TRBV6-5; D not certain. V was pared by 6 bases and J by 3 bases, with 17 bases between. CDR1 MNHEY and CDR2 SVGAGI come from the germline V gene. This CDR3 has 15 amino acids. DNA of the CDR3: TGTGCCAGCAGCACCCCTTGGGCAGCTAAAGAGACCCAGTACTTC. It yields the protein CASSTPWAAKETQYF.

V and J are TRBV4-1 and TRBJ1-5; a weak D match, TRBD1 (6 bases). This CDR3 region has 16 residues. Germline V gene data show CDR1 as MGHRA and CDR2 as YSYEKL. With 2 bases removed from V and 6 bases from J, the gap between germline ends came to 17 bases. The CDR3 is CASSQSGAGGPQPQHF. The CDR3 nucleotides are TGCGCCAGCAGCCAATCTGGGGCGGGGGGGCCTCAGCCCCAGCATTTT.

The rearrangement uses TRBV5-1 and TRBJ1-4, with 10 bases aligning to TRBD1. The CDR3 covers 16 residues. Germline CDR1 is SGHRS and CDR2 is YFSETQ. Trimming removed 3 bases from V and 4 bases from J; junction bases left unmatched: 6. CDR3 protein: CASSSGQGMINEKLFF. For the CDR3, the DNA is TGCGCCAGCAGCTCGGGACAGGGGATGATTAATGAAAAACTGTTTTTT.

This clonotype was seen a single time. Relative to the germline gene, one junction end is altered; a read error may explain this. This CDR3 is CVSSIVAGGPDTQYF. The CDR3 DNA reads as TGTGTCAGTAGTATAGTAGCGGGAGGGCCCGATACGCAGTATTTT. The rearrangement joins TRBV19 to TRBJ2-3, with 11 bases that match TRBD2. CDR1 LNHDA and CDR2 SQIVND come from the germline V gene (reference sequence). The CDR3 consists of 15 residues.